The present entry profiles one TCR beta chain with its context. The antigen remains undetermined. TCRdb ran MiXCR on the RT-PCR reads and lists one entry per CDR3 protein. The table shows a few hundred thousand distinct CDR3 sequences, with 20% to 25% occurring only once. The data originate from a study of response to subunit inactivated influenza vaccine. Study-wide points: The authors offered the suggestion that each seasonal influenza vaccination recruits few new T cells.

Germline V gene sequence: CDR1 SGHAT, CDR2 FQDESV (reference sequence). CDR3 length: 18 residues. Between the trimmed V and J ends, which lost 1 base and 0 bases, there was a span of 16 bases. The sequencing here drew on PBMCs from blood, taken about 19 months after vaccination. J is TRBJ2-1 and V is TRBV11-1; D remains ambiguous. The sequence came from a man between 50 and 69 years old who received an inactivated influenza vaccine. In DNA form, the CDR3 reads TGTGCCAGCAGCTTAGGTCACCGACCTCACTTCTCCTACAATGAGCAGTTCTTC. Translation gives CASSLGHRPHFSYNEQFF.